This TCR beta chain was sequenced in a study of T-cell memory formation after mild COVID-19 (dated by TCRdb to about 2021). In terms of the full investigation: TCR sequence clusters from the two donors were found to be largely donor specific. Longitudinal TCRalpha and TCRbeta repertoire sequencing tracked T-cell clones expanding and contracting after mild COVID-19 in a couple of donors. The cohort was made up of two young adult volunteers, one female and one male, who were previously healthy.

V gives up 2 bases and J gives up 6 bases, and the segment between their germline ends measures 14 bases. CDR1 DFQATT and CDR2 SNEGSKA are derived from the germline V gene (reference sequence). Its CDR3 holds 13 amino acids, cysteine through phenylalanine. The read is trimmed to its CDR3 DNA, 39 bases read in frame from base 1. With regard to this clonotype: This clone's antigen is unknown. No base qualities exist here, and no much larger clone lies one base off it.

What the work shows at the level of the full study, not this receptor alone: Contracting CD4+ clones were found mainly in CM and EM memory subsets, while CD8+ clones were enriched in EMRA. Only a couple of mild cases were covered in the study, and larger cohorts including severe cases with pre-infection samples were considered necessary. SARS-CoV-2 specificity of the second-wave clones peaking on day 37 was not confirmed. From day 15 to 85, contracting clones showed balanced CD4/CD8 phenotypes, whereas a second wave of clones that expanded from day 15 to 37 leaned towards CD4+. Some responding clones were detected in pre-infection memory, which suggested that pre-existing cross-reactive memory T cells had joined the SARS-CoV-2 response.

Ficoll-Paque density gradient centrifugation was used to isolate PBMCs. Sequencer: Illumina NovaSeq 6000. cDNA libraries for TCRalpha and TCRbeta were prepared by 5'RACE using constant-segment primers, with sample barcodes and unique molecular identifiers added. RNA was extracted from every sample with Trizol reagent. The libraries were amplified in two PCR steps, and the second step added a second sample barcode and Illumina TruSeq adapters. The libraries were sequenced on an Illumina NovaSeq using 2 x 150 bp paired-end reads. The published analysis was carried out like this. The reads were demultiplexed and collapsed into UMI-guided consensus sequences using migec v1.2.7. Using mixcr v2.1.11, UMI consensuses were aligned to TRA and TRB V and J templates and then assembled into clonotypes. A clonotype was counted as expanded or contracted only if both edgeR and NoisET called the change significant, with noise models trained on biological replicates. For edgeR calls, the cutoffs were a false discovery rate-adjusted p below 0.01 and a log2 fold-change threshold of 1. As an exploratory analysis of dynamics, max-normalized trajectories of the 1000 most abundant clonotypes were examined with PCA combined with hierarchical clustering. Separately sequenced CD4+ and CD8+ repertoires were used to assign the CD4 or CD8 phenotype of responding clones. TCRdb cleaned the public reads at Q25 with fastp, built clones with MiXCR and kept in-frame beta chains. Identical CDR3 proteins give one entry, which carries the most common genes and DNA. These V and J calls originate from TCRdb's pipeline instead of the authors' own analysis. Here the sample has 250,000 to 350,000 distinct CDR3 sequences; just under 20% occur a single time. Of the sample, around 21% falls within the top ten clones.

In this chain, TRBV20-1 is recombined with TRBJ2-7; there is no confident call for the D gene. Input material: PBMCs or a T cell subset sorted from them (not recorded which). This sequence was found in a man between 18 and 35 years old who had mild COVID-19 (a few samples of this study predate the infection). The sample titles of this study are shuffled in the database, so cell type and time point are left out; the donor was told from shared clones. The DNA sequence is given as TGCAGTGCTAGATTGGGTCCGGGTGGCGAGCAGTACTTC. Its protein is CSARLGPGGEQYF.